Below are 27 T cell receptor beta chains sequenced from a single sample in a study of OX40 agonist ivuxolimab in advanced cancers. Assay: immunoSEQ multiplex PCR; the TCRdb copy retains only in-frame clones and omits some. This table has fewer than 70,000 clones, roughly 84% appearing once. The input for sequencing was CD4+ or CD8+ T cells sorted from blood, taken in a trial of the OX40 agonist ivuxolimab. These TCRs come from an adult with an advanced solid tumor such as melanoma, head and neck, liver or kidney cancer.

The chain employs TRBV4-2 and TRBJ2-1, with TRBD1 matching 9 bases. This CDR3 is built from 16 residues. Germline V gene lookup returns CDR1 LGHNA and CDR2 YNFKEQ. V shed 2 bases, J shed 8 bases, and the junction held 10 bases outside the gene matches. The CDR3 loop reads CASSQPAGTGPDEQFF. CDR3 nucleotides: TGTGCCAGCAGCCAACCCGCCGGGACAGGGCCCGATGAGCAGTTCTTC.

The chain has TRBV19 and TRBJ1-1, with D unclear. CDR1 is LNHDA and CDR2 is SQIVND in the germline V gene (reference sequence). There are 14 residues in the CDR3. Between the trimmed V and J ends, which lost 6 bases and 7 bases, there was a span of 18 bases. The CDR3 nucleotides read TGTGCCAGTAGAGCCTTGGGAGGAGATCTTGAAGCTTTCTTT. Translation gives CASRALGGDLEAFF.

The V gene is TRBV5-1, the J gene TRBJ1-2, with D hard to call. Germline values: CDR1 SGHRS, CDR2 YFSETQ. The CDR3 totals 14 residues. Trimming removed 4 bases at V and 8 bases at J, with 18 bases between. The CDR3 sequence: CASSPSPGVRGYTF. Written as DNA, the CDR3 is TGCGCCAGCAGCCCCTCCCCTGGGGTGAGGGGCTACACCTTC.

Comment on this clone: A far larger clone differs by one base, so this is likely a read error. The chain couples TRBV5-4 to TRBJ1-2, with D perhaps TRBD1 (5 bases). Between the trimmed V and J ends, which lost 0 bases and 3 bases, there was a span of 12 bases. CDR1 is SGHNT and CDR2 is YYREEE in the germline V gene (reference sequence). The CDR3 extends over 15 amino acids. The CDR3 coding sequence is TGTGCCAGCAGCTTGGCTGGACACGGGGACTATGGCTACACCTTC. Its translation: CASSLAGHGDYGYTF.

The CDR3 region is CASSPILQGTVHYGYTF. The CDR3 DNA reads as TGTGCCAGCTCACCCATACTACAGGGGACAGTGCACTATGGCTACACCTTC. The genes are TRBV18 and TRBJ1-2, with 7 bases lining up with TRBD1. CDR1 and CDR2 (germline): KGHSH, LQKENI. CDR3 length equals 17 residues. Trimming removed 3 bases from V and 3 bases from J; junction bases left unmatched: 13.

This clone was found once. CDR3 nucleotides: TGTGCCAGCAGCCGGAACTCTGGGGCCAACGTCCTGACTTTC. Protein: CASSRNSGANVLTF. This chain joins TRBV7-3 and TRBJ2-6, with no clear D. V gave up 5 bases and J gave up 0 bases, with 5 bases separating them. Germline V CDR1 and CDR2: SGHTA, FQGTGA. This CDR3 has 14 residues.

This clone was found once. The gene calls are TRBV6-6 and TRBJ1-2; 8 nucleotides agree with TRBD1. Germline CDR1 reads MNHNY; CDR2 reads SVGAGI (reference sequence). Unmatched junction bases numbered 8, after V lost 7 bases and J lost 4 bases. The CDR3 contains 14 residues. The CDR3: CASKTGGTLYGYTF. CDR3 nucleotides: TGTGCCAGCAAAACAGGGGGGACTCTCTATGGCTACACCTTC.

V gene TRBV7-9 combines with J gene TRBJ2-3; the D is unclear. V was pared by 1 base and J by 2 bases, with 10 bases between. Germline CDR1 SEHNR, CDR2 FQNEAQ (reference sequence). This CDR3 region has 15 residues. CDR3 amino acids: CASSLGNRYTDTQYF. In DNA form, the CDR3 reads TGTGCCAGCAGCTTAGGCAACCGGTACACAGATACGCAGTATTTT.

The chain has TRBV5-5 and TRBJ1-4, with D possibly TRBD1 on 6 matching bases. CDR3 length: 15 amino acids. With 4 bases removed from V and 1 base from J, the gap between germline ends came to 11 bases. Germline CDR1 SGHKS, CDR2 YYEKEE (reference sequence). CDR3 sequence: CASSPQTGTNEKLFF. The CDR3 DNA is TGTGCCAGCAGCCCACAGACAGGAACTAATGAAAAACTGTTTTTT.

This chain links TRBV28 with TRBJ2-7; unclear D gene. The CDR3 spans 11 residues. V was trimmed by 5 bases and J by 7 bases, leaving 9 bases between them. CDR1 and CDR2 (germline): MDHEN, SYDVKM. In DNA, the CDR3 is TGTGCCAGCAGTCTGACATCTGAGCAGTACTTC. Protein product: CASSLTSEQYF.

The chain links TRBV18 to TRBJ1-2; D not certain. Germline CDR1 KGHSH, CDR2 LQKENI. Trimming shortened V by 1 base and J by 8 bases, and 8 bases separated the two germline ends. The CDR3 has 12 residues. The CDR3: CASSPLTGGYTF. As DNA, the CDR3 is TGTGCCAGCTCACCACTCACCGGAGGCTACACCTTC.

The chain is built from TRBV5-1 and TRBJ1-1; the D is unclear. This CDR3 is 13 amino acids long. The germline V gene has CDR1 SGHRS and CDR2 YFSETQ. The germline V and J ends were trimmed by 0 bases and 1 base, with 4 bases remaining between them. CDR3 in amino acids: CASSLATNTEAFF. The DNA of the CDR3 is TGCGCCAGCAGCTTGGCCACGAACACTGAAGCTTTCTTT.

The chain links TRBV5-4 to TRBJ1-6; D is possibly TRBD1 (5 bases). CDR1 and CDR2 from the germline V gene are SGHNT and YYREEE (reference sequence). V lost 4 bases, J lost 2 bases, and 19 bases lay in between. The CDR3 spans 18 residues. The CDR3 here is CASSTTLRGSTYNSPLHF. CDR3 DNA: TGTGCCAGCAGCACTACCTTGAGGGGTAGTACCTATAATTCACCCCTCCACTTT.

This CDR3 is CASGDYSSGANVLTF. CDR3 bases: TGTGCCAGCGGAGACTACAGCTCTGGGGCCAACGTCCTGACTTTC. The chain is built from TRBV6-5 and TRBJ2-6; D perhaps matches TRBD2 (5 bases). V lost 8 bases, J lost 0 bases, and 11 bases lay in between. CDR1 and CDR2 (germline): MNHEY, SVGAGI. The length of the CDR3 is 15 residues.

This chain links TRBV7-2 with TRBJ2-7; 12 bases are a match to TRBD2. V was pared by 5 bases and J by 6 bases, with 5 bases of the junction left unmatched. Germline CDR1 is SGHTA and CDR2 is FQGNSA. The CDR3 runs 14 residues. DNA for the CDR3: TGTGCCAGCAGCCCTAGCGGGAGGGCCGCCGAGCAGTACTTC. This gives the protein CASSPSGRAAEQYF.

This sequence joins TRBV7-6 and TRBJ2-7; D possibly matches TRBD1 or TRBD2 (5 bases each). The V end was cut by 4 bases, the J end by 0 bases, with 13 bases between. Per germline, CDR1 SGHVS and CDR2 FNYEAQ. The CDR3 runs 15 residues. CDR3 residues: CASSSGTQSSYEQYF. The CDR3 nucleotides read TGTGCCAGCAGCTCGGGGACCCAAAGCTCCTACGAGCAGTACTTC.

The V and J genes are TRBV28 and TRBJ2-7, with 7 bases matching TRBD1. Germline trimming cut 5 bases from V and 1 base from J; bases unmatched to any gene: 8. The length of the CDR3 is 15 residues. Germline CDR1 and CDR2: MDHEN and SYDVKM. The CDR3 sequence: CASSQPTGLSYEQYF. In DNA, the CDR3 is TGTGCCAGCAGTCAACCGACAGGGTTGTCCTACGAGCAGTACTTC.

CDR3 bases: TGTGCCAGCAGCTTAGCGGGAAGACAGGGGGCTTCCTACGAGCAGTACTTC. Protein product: CASSLAGRQGASYEQYF. V and J are TRBV7-9 and TRBJ2-7, with 10 bases aligning to TRBD1. This CDR3 region has 17 residues. CDR1 and CDR2 (germline): SEHNR, FQNEAQ (reference sequence). J lost 1 base, V lost 0 bases, and 6 bases had no gene match.

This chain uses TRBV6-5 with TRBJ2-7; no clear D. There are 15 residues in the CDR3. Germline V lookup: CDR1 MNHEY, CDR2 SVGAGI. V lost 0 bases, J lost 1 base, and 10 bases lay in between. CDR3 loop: CASSYSRQQSYEQYF. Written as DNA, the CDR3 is TGTGCCAGCAGTTACTCGAGGCAGCAGTCCTACGAGCAGTACTTC.

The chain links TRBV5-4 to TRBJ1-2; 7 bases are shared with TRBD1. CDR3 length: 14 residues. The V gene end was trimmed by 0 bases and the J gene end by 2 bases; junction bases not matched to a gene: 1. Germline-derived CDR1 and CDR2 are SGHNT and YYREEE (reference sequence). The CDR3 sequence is CASSLEQGNYGYTF. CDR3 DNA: TGTGCCAGCAGCTTGGAACAGGGGAACTATGGCTACACCTTC.

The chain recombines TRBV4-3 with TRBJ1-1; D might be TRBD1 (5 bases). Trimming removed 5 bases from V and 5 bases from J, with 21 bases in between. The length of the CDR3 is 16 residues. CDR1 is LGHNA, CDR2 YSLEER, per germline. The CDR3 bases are TGCGCCAGCAGCATACCCGACCAGGGCCCAGTGACTGAAGCTTTCTTT. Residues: CASSIPDQGPVTEAFF.

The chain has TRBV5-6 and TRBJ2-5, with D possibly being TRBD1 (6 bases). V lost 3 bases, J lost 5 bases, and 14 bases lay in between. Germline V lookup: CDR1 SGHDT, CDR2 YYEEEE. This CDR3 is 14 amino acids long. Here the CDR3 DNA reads TGTGCCAGCAGCTGGCCCGACAGGATGGAGACCCAGTACTTC. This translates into CASSWPDRMETQYF.

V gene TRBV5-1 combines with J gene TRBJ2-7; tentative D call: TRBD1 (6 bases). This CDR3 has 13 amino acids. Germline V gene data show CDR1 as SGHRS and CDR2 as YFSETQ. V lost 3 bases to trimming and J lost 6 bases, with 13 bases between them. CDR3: CASSSWRGGEQYF. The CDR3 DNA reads TGCGCCAGCAGCTCTTGGAGAGGGGGCGAGCAGTACTTC.

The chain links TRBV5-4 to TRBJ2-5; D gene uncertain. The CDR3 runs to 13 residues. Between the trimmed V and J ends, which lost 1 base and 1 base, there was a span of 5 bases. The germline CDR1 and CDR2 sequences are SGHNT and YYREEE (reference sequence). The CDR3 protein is CASSLTAQETQYF. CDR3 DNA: TGTGCCAGCAGCTTGACAGCCCAAGAGACCCAGTACTTC.

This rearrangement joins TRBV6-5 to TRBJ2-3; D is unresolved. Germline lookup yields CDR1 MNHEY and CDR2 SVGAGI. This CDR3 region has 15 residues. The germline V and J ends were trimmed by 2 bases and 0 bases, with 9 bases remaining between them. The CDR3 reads CASSYATSSTDTQYF. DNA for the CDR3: TGTGCCAGCAGTTACGCTACTTCTAGCACAGATACGCAGTATTTT.

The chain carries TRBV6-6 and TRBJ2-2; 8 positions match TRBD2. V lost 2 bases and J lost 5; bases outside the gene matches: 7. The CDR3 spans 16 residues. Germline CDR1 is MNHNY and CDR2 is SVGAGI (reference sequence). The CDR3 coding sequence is TGTGCCAGCAGTTACAGCGGACTAGCCAGTACCGGGGAGCTGTTTTTT. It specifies CASSYSGLASTGELFF.

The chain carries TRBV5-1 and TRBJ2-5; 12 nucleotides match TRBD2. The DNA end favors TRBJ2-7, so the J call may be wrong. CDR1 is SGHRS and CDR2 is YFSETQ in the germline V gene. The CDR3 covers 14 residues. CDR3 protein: CASSDTSGRYEQYF. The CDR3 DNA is TGCGCCAGCAGCGATACTAGCGGGAGGTACGAGCAGTACTTC.